Listed here is a single T cell receptor beta chain. The antigen this receptor binds is unknown. Base qualities are not provided; no much larger clone lies one nucleotide away. The data stem from a study of blood T cell repertoires in COVID-19 (TCRdb year 2020). For the wider study: Samples covering the acute and convalescent phases of COVID-19 were provided by collaborators in the United States, Italy and Spain. The sample metadata nearly always contained a de-identified subject ID, COVID-19 status, age in years and sex. The dataset comprised deeply sampled blood TCRbeta repertoires from subjects exposed to, actively infected with, or recovered from COVID-19. Samples were obtained from the ongoing ImmuneRACE study (first 160 participants) and from 1,200 or so subjects provided by 6 global collaborators. HLA class I and class II types, where available, came from metadata supplied by the sample provider rather than from assay-based typing. The material from the prospective study consisted of cDNA or gDNA derived from T cells, B-cell-depleted T cells, or PBMCs. The repertoires were made available in a free public database intended to serve as a resource for research on the immune response to SARS-CoV-2. Findings and caveats that apply to the study as a whole: The amount of clinical and demographic metadata varied by source and participant and was provided uncurated.

The germline V gene provides CDR1 SGHRS and CDR2 YFSETQ. Inclusive of the bounding cysteine and phenylalanine, the CDR3 is 15 residues long. Only the CDR3 DNA is retained, 45 bases long and in frame from the first base. Clipping removes 2 bases from V and 2 bases from J, with 6 as the unmatched junction base count. Collaborating institutions collected whole blood in K2EDTA tubes following their own protocols. For TCRbeta analysis, collaborators shipped samples as frozen whole blood, isolated PBMCs, or DNA extracted from either of those sample types. The immunoSEQ Assay, a bias-controlled multiplex PCR, was used to amplify TCRbeta CDR3 regions from genomic DNA. For the original study's pipeline: Nucleated cell counts per sample were estimated from amplification of reference gene primers within the assay. To quantify the absolute abundance of each unique TCRbeta CDR3 rearrangement, sequence reads were collapsed and filtered. Productive Simpson clonality was computed per sample as the square root of Simpson's diversity index over productive rearrangements. Not all clones reach the TCRdb copy of this immuneACCESS table, which keeps in-frame sequences only. Checked studies attribute under half of the gap to unresolved V genes and leave the rest unexplained. V and J calls plus clone size are reproduced from that table; the DNA served to infer D and trimming. This sample holds roughly 91,000 clones; more than 60% were observed only once. About 11% of the sample comes from the top ten.

The chain couples TRBV5-1 to TRBJ2-5; TRBD2 aligns with 7 central bases. The clonotype was recovered from a man in his 70s with acute or convalescent COVID-19. The sample consisted of peripheral blood. The sequence in DNA is TGCGCCAGCAGCTTAGGACTAGTAGGGCAAGAGACCCAGTACTTC. Translated, it reads CASSLGLVGQETQYF.